This TCR beta chain stems from a study of neurological immune-mediated disorders. Broader study findings: Expanded clones shared no identical CDR3 amino acid sequences across subjects, which suggested private TCR-beta repertoires in all groups. It was HTLV-1-associated myelopathy that showed the most TCR clonal expansion, while multiple sclerosis showed the least, falling below healthy controls.

Preparation of the unsorted libraries drew on 2 million PBMCs stored at -80 C. The CDR3 covers 16 residues. Germline V gene sequence: CDR1 MGHRA, CDR2 YSYEKL. V was cut by 4 bases and J by 0 bases, with 12 bases left in between. This clonotype was observed at least ten times. Antigen: not known. A 10-nucleotide random UMI tagged transcripts in template-switch 5'RACE cDNA synthesis. TCRdb fed the 5' RACE reads into MiXCR, producing one record per CDR3 protein. Of 50,000 or so distinct CDR3 sequences in the sample, 10% were seen once. The chain employs TRBV4-1 and TRBJ1-4; no definite D call. The sequence came from a woman between 40 and 55 years old with HTLV-1-associated myelopathy (HAM/TSP). The specimen was PBMCs. CDR3 protein: CASSPSGTATNEKLFF. The CDR3 DNA follows: TGCGCCAGCAGCCCAAGCGGCACAGCAACTAATGAAAAACTGTTTTTT.